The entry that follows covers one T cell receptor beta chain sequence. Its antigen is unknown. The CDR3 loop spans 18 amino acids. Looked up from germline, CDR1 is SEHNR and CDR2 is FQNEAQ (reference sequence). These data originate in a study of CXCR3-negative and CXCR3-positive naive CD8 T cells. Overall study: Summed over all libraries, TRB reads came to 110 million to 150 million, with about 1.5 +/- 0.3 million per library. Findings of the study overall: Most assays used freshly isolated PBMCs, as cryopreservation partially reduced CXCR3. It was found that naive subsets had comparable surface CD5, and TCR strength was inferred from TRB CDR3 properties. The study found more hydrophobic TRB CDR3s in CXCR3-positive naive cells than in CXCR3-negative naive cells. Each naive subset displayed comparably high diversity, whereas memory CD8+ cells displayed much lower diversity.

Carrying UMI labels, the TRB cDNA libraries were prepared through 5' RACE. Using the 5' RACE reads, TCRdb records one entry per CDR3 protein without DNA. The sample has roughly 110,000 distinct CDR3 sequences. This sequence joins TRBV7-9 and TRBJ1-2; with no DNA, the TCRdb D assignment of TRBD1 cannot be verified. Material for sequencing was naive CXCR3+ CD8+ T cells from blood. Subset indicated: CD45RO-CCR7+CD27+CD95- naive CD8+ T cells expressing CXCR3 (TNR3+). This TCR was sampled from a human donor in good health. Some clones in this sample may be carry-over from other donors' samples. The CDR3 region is CASSLAFWDRGFEDGYTF.